These 8 T cell receptor beta chains share one sample of origin, sequenced in a study of cytomegalovirus exposure and HLA in healthy donors. Amplification used 60 Vbeta primers and 13 Jbeta primers. Some clones are missing from TCRdb's copy, which holds only in-frame ones; the method was immunoSEQ multiplex PCR. The sample yields 180,000 or so clones, 65% to 85% seen once. Sequencing was carried out using PBMCs. The source of these receptors is a woman between 50 and 59 years old in good health and CMV-seropositive.

V gene TRBV29-1 combines with J gene TRBJ2-1; D is perhaps TRBD2 (5 bases). The ends were cut back, 3 bases at V and 7 bases at J, with 16 bases in the middle. CDR3 size: 14 residues. The germline V gene encodes CDR1 SQVTM and CDR2 ANQGSEA. This CDR3 is CSVERAAGGNEQFF. In nucleotides, the CDR3 is TGCAGCGTTGAGAGGGCCGCCGGCGGGAATGAGCAGTTCTTC.

The DNA for the CDR3 is TGTGCCAGCACCCTAGTCTTAGCGGGACAATACGAGCAGTACTTC. The encoded protein is CASTLVLAGQYEQYF. This chain links TRBV6-1 with TRBJ2-7; 8 positions match TRBD2. With 7 bases clipped from V and 4 bases from J, the junction kept 12 bases outside the gene matches. Per germline, CDR1 MNHNS and CDR2 SASEGT. The CDR3 covers 15 residues.

This chain joins TRBV2 and TRBJ2-3, with D perhaps TRBD2 (6 bases). Trimming shortened V by 7 bases and J by 3 bases, and 11 bases separated the two germline ends. The length of the CDR3 is 13 residues. CDR1 SNHLY and CDR2 FYNNEI come from the germline V gene. This chain's CDR3 is CASNGGMTDTQYF. In DNA, the CDR3 is TGTGCCAGCAATGGGGGGATGACAGATACGCAGTATTTT.

The gene calls are TRBV4-3 and TRBJ2-3, with 8 bases identical to TRBD2. Germline values: CDR1 LGHNA, CDR2 YSLEER. V dropped 1 base and J dropped 10; count of bases not matched to a gene: 10. The CDR3 covers 15 residues. The CDR3 reads CASSQVSGGRDAQYF. Here the CDR3 DNA reads TGCGCCAGCAGCCAAGTCAGCGGGGGTCGGGATGCGCAGTATTTT.

CDR3 sequence (DNA): TGTGCCAGTACCGCTCCGGGTACAGATACGCAGTATTTT. Translation gives CASTAPGTDTQYF. J is TRBJ2-3 and V is TRBV19; D is unresolved. There are 13 residues in the CDR3. Germline lookup yields CDR1 LNHDA and CDR2 SQIVND (reference sequence). V was cut by 7 bases and J by 3 bases, with 11 bases left in between. The entire variable domain, with the rest obtained from reference TRBV19 and TRBJ2-3, is as follows: DGGITQSPKYLFRKEGQNVTLSCEQNLNHDAMYWYRQDPGQGLRLIYYSQIVNDFQKGDIAEGYSVSREKKESFPLTVTSAQKNPTAFYLCASTAPGTDTQYFGPGTRLTVL.

The V gene is TRBV7-2, the J gene TRBJ1-5; D possibly corresponds to TRBD1 (6 bases). The ends were cut back, 0 bases at V and 9 bases at J, with 12 bases in the middle. Germline V gives CDR1 SGHTA, CDR2 FQGNSA. The CDR3 spans 14 residues. In DNA form, the CDR3 reads TGTGCCAGCAGCTTAGCGGGGGCCTCGCTGCCCCAGCATTTT. Protein product: CASSLAGASLPQHF.

This chain uses TRBV10-3 with TRBJ1-2, with 10 bases lining up with TRBD1. V was pared by 3 bases and J by 0 bases, with 4 bases of the junction left unmatched. CDR1 and CDR2 (germline): ENHRY, SYGVKD. CDR3 size: 16 residues. CDR3 in DNA: TGTGCCATCAGTGACGGGACAGGGGCCTCTAACTATGGCTACACCTTC. Translating gives CAISDGTGASNYGYTF.

This chain's CDR3 is CASSGQSYNSPLHF. The CDR3 DNA reads TGTGCCAGCAGCGGACAGAGCTATAATTCACCCCTCCACTTT. The V gene is TRBV9, the J gene TRBJ1-6; perhaps TRBD1 as D (5 bases). Germline CDR1 reads SGDLS; CDR2 reads YYNGEE. The CDR3 sequence is 14 residues long. V lost 3 bases to trimming and J lost 3 bases, with 7 bases between them.